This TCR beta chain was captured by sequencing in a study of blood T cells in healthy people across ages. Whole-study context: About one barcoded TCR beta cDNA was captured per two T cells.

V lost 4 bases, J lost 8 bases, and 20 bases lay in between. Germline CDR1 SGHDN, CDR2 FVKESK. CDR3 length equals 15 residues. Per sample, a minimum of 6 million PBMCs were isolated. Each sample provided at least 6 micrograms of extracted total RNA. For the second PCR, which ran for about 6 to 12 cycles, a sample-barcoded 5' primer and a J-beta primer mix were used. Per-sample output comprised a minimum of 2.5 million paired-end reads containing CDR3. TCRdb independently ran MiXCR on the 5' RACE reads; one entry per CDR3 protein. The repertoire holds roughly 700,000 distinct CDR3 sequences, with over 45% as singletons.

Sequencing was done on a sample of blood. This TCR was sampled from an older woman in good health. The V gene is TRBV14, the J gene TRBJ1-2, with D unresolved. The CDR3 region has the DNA TGTGCCAGCAGCCCGGGCGTCCTTAGTCAAGGGGGCTACACCTTC. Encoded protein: CASSPGVLSQGGYTF.